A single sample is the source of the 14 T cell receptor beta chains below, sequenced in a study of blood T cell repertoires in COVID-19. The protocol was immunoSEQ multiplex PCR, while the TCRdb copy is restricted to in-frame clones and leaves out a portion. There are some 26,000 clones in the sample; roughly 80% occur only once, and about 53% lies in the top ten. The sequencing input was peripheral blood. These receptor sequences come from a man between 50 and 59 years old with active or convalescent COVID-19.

The CDR3 DNA is TGTGCCAGCAGGGCCTCCGGGACAGAACCGGCGAACGAGCAGTACTTC. Encoded protein: CASRASGTEPANEQYF. The chain links TRBV5-6 to TRBJ2-7, with 7 positions matching TRBD1. Germline trimming cut 5 bases from V and 5 bases from J; bases unmatched to any gene: 16. Germline V lookup: CDR1 SGHDT, CDR2 YYEEEE. The CDR3 length is 16 residues. The entire variable domain, with the rest obtained from reference TRBV5-6 and TRBJ2-7, is as follows: DAGVTQSPTHLIKTRGQQVTLRCSPKSGHDTVSWYQQALGQGPQFIFQYYEEEERQRGNFPDRFSGHQFPNYSSELNVNALLLGDSALYLCASRASGTEPANEQYFGPGTRLTVT.

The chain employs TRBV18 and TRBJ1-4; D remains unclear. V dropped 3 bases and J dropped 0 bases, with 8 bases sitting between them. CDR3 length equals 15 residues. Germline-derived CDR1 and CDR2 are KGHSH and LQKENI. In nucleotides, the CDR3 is TGTGCCAGCTCACCCCGACAAACAACTAATGAAAAACTGTTTTTT. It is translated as CASSPRQTTNEKLFF.

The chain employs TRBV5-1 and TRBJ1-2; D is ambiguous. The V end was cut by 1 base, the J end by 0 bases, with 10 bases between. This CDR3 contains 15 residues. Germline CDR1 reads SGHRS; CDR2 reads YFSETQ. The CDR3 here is CASSLSGRPNYGYTF. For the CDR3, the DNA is TGCGCCAGCAGCTTGTCTGGGAGACCTAACTATGGCTACACCTTC.

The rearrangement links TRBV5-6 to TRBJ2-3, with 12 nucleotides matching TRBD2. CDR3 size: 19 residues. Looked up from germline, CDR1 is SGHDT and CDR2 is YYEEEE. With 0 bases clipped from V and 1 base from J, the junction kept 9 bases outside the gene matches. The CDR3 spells CASSLVASGGAFRTDTQYF. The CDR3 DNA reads TGTGCCAGCAGCTTGGTGGCTAGCGGGGGGGCCTTTCGCACAGATACGCAGTATTTT.

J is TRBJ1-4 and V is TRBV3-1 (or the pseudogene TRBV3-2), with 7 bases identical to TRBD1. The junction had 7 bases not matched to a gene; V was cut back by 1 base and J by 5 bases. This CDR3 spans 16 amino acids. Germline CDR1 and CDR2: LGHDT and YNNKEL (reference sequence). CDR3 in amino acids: CASSQGSLGGNEKLFF. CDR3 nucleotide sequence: TGTGCCAGCAGCCAAGGCAGTCTAGGGGGCAATGAAAAACTGTTTTTT.

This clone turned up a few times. CDR3 amino acids: CASSYRQGANYGYTF. Written as DNA, the CDR3 is TGTGCCAGCAGCTACCGACAGGGGGCAAACTATGGCTACACCTTC. The genes are TRBV5-5 and TRBJ1-2; 10 bases agree with TRBD1. This CDR3 has 15 amino acids. The J segment lost 2 bases and the V segment lost 3 bases, leaving 4 bases of the junction unmatched. Looked up from germline, CDR1 is SGHKS and CDR2 is YYEKEE (reference sequence).

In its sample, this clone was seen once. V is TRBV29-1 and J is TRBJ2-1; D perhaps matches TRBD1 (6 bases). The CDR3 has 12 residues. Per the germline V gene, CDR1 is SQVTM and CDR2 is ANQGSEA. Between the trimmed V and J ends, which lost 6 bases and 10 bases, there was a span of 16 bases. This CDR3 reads CSVDAGAKEQFF. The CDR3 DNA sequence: TGCAGCGTGGACGCAGGGGCGAAAGAGCAGTTCTTC.

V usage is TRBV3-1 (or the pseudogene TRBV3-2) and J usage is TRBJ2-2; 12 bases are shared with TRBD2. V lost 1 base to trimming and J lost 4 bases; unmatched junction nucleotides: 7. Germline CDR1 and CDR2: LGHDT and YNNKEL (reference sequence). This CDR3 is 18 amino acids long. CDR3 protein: CASSQGPGLAGPTGELFF. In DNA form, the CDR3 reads TGTGCCAGCAGCCAAGGCCCCGGACTAGCGGGACCCACCGGGGAGCTGTTTTTT.

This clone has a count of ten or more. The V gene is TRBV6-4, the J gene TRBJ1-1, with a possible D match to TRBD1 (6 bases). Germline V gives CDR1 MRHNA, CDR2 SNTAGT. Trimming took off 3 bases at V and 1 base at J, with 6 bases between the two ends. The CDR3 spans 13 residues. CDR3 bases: TGTGCCAGCAGTGAGGGGGCGAACACTGAAGCTTTCTTT. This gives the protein CASSEGANTEAFF.

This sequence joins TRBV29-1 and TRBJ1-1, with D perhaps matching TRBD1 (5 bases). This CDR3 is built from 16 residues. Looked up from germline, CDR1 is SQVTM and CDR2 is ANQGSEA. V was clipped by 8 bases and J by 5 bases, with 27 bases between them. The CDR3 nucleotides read TGCAGCTTCACAGGCGCGGGGGTTTCGGCGGGGACTGAAGCTTTCTTT. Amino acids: CSFTGAGVSAGTEAFF.

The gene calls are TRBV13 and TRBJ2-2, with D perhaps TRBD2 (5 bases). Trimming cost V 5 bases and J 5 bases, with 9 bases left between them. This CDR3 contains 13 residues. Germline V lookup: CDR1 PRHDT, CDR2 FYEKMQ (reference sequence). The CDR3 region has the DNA TGTGCCAGCAGCATACGGGGAACCGGGGAGCTGTTTTTT. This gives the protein CASSIRGTGELFF.

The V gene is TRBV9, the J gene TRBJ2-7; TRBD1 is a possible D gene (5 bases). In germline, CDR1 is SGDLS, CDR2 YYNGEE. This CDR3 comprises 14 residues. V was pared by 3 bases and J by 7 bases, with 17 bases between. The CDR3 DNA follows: TGTGCCAGCAGCGCGGACACCGCCCTCGGAGAGCAGTACTTC. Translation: CASSADTALGEQYF.

CDR3 sequence reads: CASSVAAGGDYTQYF. As DNA, the CDR3 is TGTGCCAGCAGCGTAGCTGCGGGGGGCGACTATACGCAGTATTTT. The genes are TRBV9 and TRBJ2-3, with 8 bases matching TRBD2. CDR1 is SGDLS, CDR2 YYNGEE, per germline. V was pared by 0 bases and J by 7 bases, with 7 bases of the junction left unmatched. The CDR3 length is 15 residues.

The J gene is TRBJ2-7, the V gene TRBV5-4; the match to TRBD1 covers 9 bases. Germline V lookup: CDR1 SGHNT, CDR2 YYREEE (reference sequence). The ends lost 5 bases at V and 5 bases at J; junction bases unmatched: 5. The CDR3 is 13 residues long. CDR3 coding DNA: TGTGCCAGCAGACACAGGGGGCTCAACGAGCAGTACTTC. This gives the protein CASRHRGLNEQYF. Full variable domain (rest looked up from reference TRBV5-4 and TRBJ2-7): ETGVTQSPTHLIKTRGQQVTLRCSSQSGHNTVSWYQQALGQGPQFIFQYYREEENGRGNFPPRFSGLQFPNYSSELNVNALELDDSALYLCASRHRGLNEQYFGPGTRLTVT.